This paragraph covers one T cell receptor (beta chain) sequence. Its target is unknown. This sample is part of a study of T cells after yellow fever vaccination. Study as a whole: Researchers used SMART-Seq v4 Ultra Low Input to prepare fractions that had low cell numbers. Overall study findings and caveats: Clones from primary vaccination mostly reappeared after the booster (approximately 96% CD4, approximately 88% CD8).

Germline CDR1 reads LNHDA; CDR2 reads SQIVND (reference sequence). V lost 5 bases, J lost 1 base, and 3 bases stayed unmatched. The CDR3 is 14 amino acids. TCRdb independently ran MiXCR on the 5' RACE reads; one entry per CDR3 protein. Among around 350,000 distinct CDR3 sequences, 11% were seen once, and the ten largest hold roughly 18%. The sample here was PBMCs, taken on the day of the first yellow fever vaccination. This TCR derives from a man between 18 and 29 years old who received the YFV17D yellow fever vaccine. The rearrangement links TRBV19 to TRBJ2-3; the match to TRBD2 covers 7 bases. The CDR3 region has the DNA TGTGCCAGTAGTTTCACTAGCGGCACAGATACGCAGTATTTT. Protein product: CASSFTSGTDTQYF.